Below, 21 T cell receptor beta chains from the same sample are listed, as sequenced in a study of PD-L1 blockade in urothelial cancer. The data were produced by immunoSEQ multiplex PCR, yet TCRdb's version contains in-frame clones alone and is incomplete. The table records about 130,000 clones, about 88% of them present only once. The time point here: pretreatment peripheral blood. The sequences come from PBMCs, collected around atezolizumab (anti-PD-L1) treatment. All receptors derive from a man aged 45 to 65 with urothelial cancer.

This sequence joins TRBV7-2 and TRBJ2-1; 10 nucleotides agree with TRBD2. Unmatched junction bases numbered 6, after V lost 4 bases and J lost 6 bases. Germline V CDR1 and CDR2: SGHTA, FQGNSA. CDR3 length: 15 amino acids. This CDR3 is CASSSRSSGSNEQFF. As DNA, the CDR3 is TGTGCCAGCAGCTCCAGATCTAGCGGGAGCAATGAGCAGTTCTTC.

This rearrangement joins TRBV19 to TRBJ1-5; TRBD1 agrees at 10 bases. V shed 5 bases and J 4 bases; nucleotides not matched to a gene: 5. Germline V gene sequence: CDR1 LNHDA, CDR2 SQIVND (reference sequence). The CDR3 extends over 15 amino acids. CDR3 loop: CASSVWGQGNQPQHF. The CDR3 nucleotides read TGTGCCAGTAGTGTTTGGGGACAGGGGAATCAGCCCCAGCATTTT. Drawing the rest from reference TRBV19 and TRBJ1-5, the complete variable domain is DGGITQSPKYLFRKEGQNVTLSCEQNLNHDAMYWYRQDPGQGLRLIYYSQIVNDFQKGDIAEGYSVSREKKESFPLTVTSAQKNPTAFYLCASSVWGQGNQPQHFGDGTRLSIL.

The chain joins TRBV19 to TRBJ1-5; TRBD1 might be the D (6 bases). The V gene's germline CDR1 is LNHDA and CDR2 SQIVND (reference sequence). Trimming removed 6 bases from V and 0 bases from J, with 12 bases in between. This CDR3 spans 15 amino acids. The CDR3 loop reads CASREQGSSNQPQHF. CDR3 nucleotide sequence: TGTGCCAGTAGAGAACAGGGATCTAGCAATCAGCCCCAGCATTTT.

This chain joins TRBV9 and TRBJ1-2; D gene ambiguous. This CDR3 comprises 12 residues. The germline gives CDR1 SGDLS, CDR2 YYNGEE. V dropped 3 bases and J dropped 5 bases, with 8 bases sitting between them. The chain's CDR3 is CASSAGLYGYTF. The CDR3 DNA reads as TGTGCCAGCAGCGCCGGACTGTATGGCTACACCTTC.

The chain links TRBV18 to TRBJ2-7, with 7 bases fitting TRBD1. Germline CDR1 and CDR2: KGHSH and LQKENI. The CDR3 is 14 amino acids. J gave up 6 bases and V 0 bases, and 5 bases lay outside the gene matches. Here the CDR3 DNA reads TGTGCCAGCTCACCACCAGGGGGCCCCTCCGAGCAGTACTTC. It specifies CASSPPGGPSEQYF. The full variable domain, its missing parts supplied by reference TRBV18 and TRBJ2-7, is NAGVMQNPRHLVRRRGQEARLRCSPMKGHSHVYWYRQLPEEGLKFMVYLQKENIIDESGMPKERFSAEFPKEGPSILRIQQVVRGDSAAYFCASSPPGGPSEQYFGPGTRLTVT.

This clone was recorded a few times. This chain connects TRBV6-5 to TRBJ1-6; 7 nucleotides agree with TRBD1. This CDR3 has 16 residues. Germline V gene sequence: CDR1 MNHEY, CDR2 SVGAGI. The V segment lost 2 bases and the J segment 8 bases; nucleotides outside the gene matches: 9. The CDR3, as DNA: TGTGCCAGCAGTTACATCCGCGGACAGGTACATTCACCCCTCCACTTT. Protein: CASSYIRGQVHSPLHF.

The CDR3, as DNA: TGTGCCAGCAGGGGGACAGGGTTTGTCTATGGCTACACCTTC. Amino acid sequence: CASRGTGFVYGYTF. This chain uses TRBV6-5 with TRBJ1-2, with 9 bases aligning to TRBD1. The germline CDR1 and CDR2 sequences are MNHEY and SVGAGI. V lost 6 bases and J lost 4; bases outside the gene matches: 6. The CDR3 loop spans 14 amino acids.

The rearrangement links TRBV7-2 to TRBJ2-5, with D maybe TRBD1 (5 bases). The V end was cut by 5 bases, the J end by 2 bases, with 15 bases between. Germline V CDR1 and CDR2: SGHTA, FQGNSA. This CDR3 contains 15 residues. CDR3 DNA sequence: TGTGCCAGCAGCCGACAATCCGGACAACAAGAGACCCAGTACTTC. Protein sequence: CASSRQSGQQETQYF.

The chain employs TRBV4-1 and TRBJ1-2; D not resolved. This CDR3 has 14 amino acids. Germline V lookup: CDR1 MGHRA, CDR2 YSYEKL. The V end was cut by 0 bases, the J end by 5 bases, with 10 bases between. The CDR3 reads CASSQEWGEYGYTF. The CDR3 DNA reads as TGCGCCAGCAGCCAAGAGTGGGGAGAGTATGGCTACACCTTC.

This clone has only a few counts. J is TRBJ1-5 and V is TRBV18, with 10 positions matching TRBD1. V trimming: 5 bases; J trimming: 4 bases; junction bases outside the gene matches: 5. This CDR3 comprises 15 residues. Germline V lookup: CDR1 KGHSH, CDR2 LQKENI. For the CDR3, the DNA is TGTGCCAGCTCAAGCGGGACAGGGGAAAATCAGCCCCAGCATTTT. Its translation: CASSSGTGENQPQHF.

This chain joins TRBV2 and TRBJ2-2, with D possibly being TRBD1 (5 bases). The CDR3 is made up of 15 amino acids. Looked up from germline, CDR1 is SNHLY and CDR2 is FYNNEI. Trimming stripped 6 bases from V and 5 bases from J, with 16 bases between. The CDR3 spells CASRVTGVGTGELFF. The CDR3 DNA sequence: TGTGCCAGCAGGGTAACAGGAGTAGGTACCGGGGAGCTGTTTTTT.

This clone turned up a few times. This chain connects TRBV18 to TRBJ1-2, with D maybe TRBD1 (5 bases). V was shortened by 3 bases and J by 8 bases, with 16 bases between the two germline ends. The CDR3 consists of 14 residues. Germline assignment: CDR1 KGHSH and CDR2 LQKENI. The DNA for the CDR3 is TGTGCCAGCTCACCTAAACAGGCGAAAACGGGCTACACCTTC. This translates into CASSPKQAKTGYTF.

The chain employs TRBV6-1 and TRBJ1-2; D might be TRBD1 (5 bases). CDR1 is MNHNS, CDR2 SASEGT, per germline. The V gene lost 3 bases and the J gene lost 4 bases, with 15 bases spanning the gap. This CDR3 spans 15 amino acids. The CDR3 loop reads CASSENQGGGYGYTF. The CDR3 DNA follows: TGTGCCAGCAGTGAGAATCAGGGTGGTGGCTATGGCTACACCTTC.

The chain has TRBV5-1 and TRBJ2-2; maybe TRBD1 (5 bases). Germline assignment: CDR1 SGHRS and CDR2 YFSETQ. CDR3 size: 13 residues. V lost 5 bases to trimming and J lost 4 bases, with 9 bases between them. In nucleotides, the CDR3 is TGCGCCAGCAGGTTAGGGGCCACCGGGGAGCTGTTTTTT. The encoded protein is CASRLGATGELFF. Full variable domain (remainder filled in from reference TRBV5-1 and TRBJ2-2): KAGVTQTPRYLIKTRGQQVTLSCSPISGHRSVSWYQQTPGQGLQFLFEYFSETQRNKGNFPGRFSGRQFSNSRSEMNVSTLELGDSALYLCASRLGATGELFFGEGSRLTVL.

The chain recombines TRBV6-4 with TRBJ2-1; 10 nucleotides line up with TRBD2. The CDR3 length is 15 residues. From germline, CDR1 is MRHNA and CDR2 SNTAGT. V lost 3 bases to trimming and J lost 6 bases; unmatched junction nucleotides: 5. The CDR3 DNA sequence: TGTGCCAGCAGTGAATTTCTAGCGGGAGTCAATGAGCAGTTCTTC. Amino acid sequence: CASSEFLAGVNEQFF.

The gene calls are TRBV7-2 and TRBJ1-2; 9 nucleotides line up with TRBD1. Losses at the gene ends were 5 bases for V and 4 bases for J; bases not matched to a gene: 2. The CDR3 contains 13 residues. Germline V gene lookup returns CDR1 SGHTA and CDR2 FQGNSA. CDR3 DNA sequence: TGTGCCAGCAGCCGGGACAGGGCCTATGGCTACACCTTC. Its translation is CASSRDRAYGYTF.

The chain uses TRBV28 and TRBJ2-7, with D possibly TRBD1 on 6 matching bases. Germline CDR1 reads MDHEN; CDR2 reads SYDVKM. This CDR3 has 14 amino acids. V lost 5 bases, J lost 7 bases, and 18 bases lay in between. In DNA form, the CDR3 reads TGTGCCAGCAGTGCCACAGGGACCCGGGGTGAGCAGTACTTC. As protein: CASSATGTRGEQYF.

The chain carries TRBV10-3 and TRBJ2-3, with 10 bases fitting TRBD2. Looked up from germline, CDR1 is ENHRY and CDR2 is SYGVKD. V shed 10 bases and J 1 base; nucleotides not matched to a gene: 14. This CDR3 is 17 amino acids long. The CDR3 is CATLNLAGGKGTDTQYF. In nucleotides, the CDR3 is TGTGCCACCTTGAACTTAGCGGGAGGCAAGGGCACAGATACGCAGTATTTT.

The rearrangement uses TRBV14 and TRBJ2-7; 10 nucleotides line up with TRBD2. CDR3 length: 15 amino acids. V lost 1 base to trimming and J lost 2 bases; unmatched junction nucleotides: 2. Germline values: CDR1 SGHDN, CDR2 FVKESK. The CDR3 spells CASSQALAGAYEQYF. CDR3 in DNA: TGTGCCAGCAGCCAAGCTCTAGCGGGAGCCTACGAGCAGTACTTC.

J is TRBJ1-2 and V is TRBV29-1; possibly TRBD1 for D (6 bases). There are 12 residues in the CDR3. From germline, CDR1 is SQVTM and CDR2 ANQGSEA. The V gene lost 7 bases and the J gene lost 3 bases, with 12 bases spanning the gap. The CDR3 protein is CSGSDSYYGYTF. The CDR3 DNA is TGCAGCGGCTCGGACAGCTACTATGGCTACACCTTC.

This clone came up a few times. The chain recombines TRBV19 with TRBJ1-3; D is uncertain. The CDR3 length is 15 residues. The germline V and J ends were trimmed by 6 bases and 1 base, with 13 bases remaining between them. Looked up from germline, CDR1 is LNHDA and CDR2 is SQIVND (reference sequence). The CDR3 nucleotides are TGTGCCAGTAGCCAAGACACAGTATCTGGAAACACCATATATTTT. This encodes CASSQDTVSGNTIYF.